This T cell receptor beta chain was captured by sequencing in a study of blood T cell repertoires in COVID-19 (dated by TCRdb to about 2020). Turning to the overall study: The collaborator samples originated in the United States, Italy and Spain and spanned the acute and convalescent phases of COVID-19. The material from the prospective study consisted of cDNA or gDNA derived from T cells, B-cell-depleted T cells, or PBMCs. Deeply sampled blood TCRbeta repertoires from subjects exposed to, actively infected with, or recovered from COVID-19 were included in the dataset. The repertoires were released in a freely available public database intended as a resource for research on the immune response to SARS-CoV-2. The samples were drawn from the first 160 participants of the ongoing ImmuneRACE study and from roughly 1,300 subjects provided by 6 global collaborators. The sample metadata nearly always contained a de-identified subject ID, COVID-19 status, age in years and sex. Where available, HLA class I and class II types were taken from metadata supplied by the sample provider and were not determined by assay-based typing. The full study reports these points: How much clinical and demographic metadata was included differed by source and by participant, and the metadata was provided uncurated.

About this clone: The antigen it recognizes is unknown. Per-base qualities were not stored, and no clone one base away is much larger.

Collaborating institutions collected whole blood in K2EDTA tubes following their own protocols. For TCRbeta analysis, collaborators shipped samples as frozen whole blood, isolated PBMCs, or DNA extracted from either of those sample types. The CDR3 starts with the cysteine, ends with the phenylalanine, and has 13 residues. Only the CDR3 part of the read is kept: 39 bases, read in frame from the first base. Clipping removes 5 bases from V and 6 bases from J, with 1 as the unmatched junction base count. CDR1 MNHEY and CDR2 SVGAGI were looked up in the germline V gene. TCRbeta CDR3 regions were amplified from genomic DNA by means of the immunoSEQ Assay, a bias-controlled multiplex PCR. Concerning the study's data processing: Within the assay, amplification of reference gene primers was used to estimate how many nucleated cells each sample contained. Sequence reads were collapsed and filtered to measure the absolute abundance of every unique TCRbeta CDR3 rearrangement. For each sample, productive Simpson clonality was calculated as the square root of Simpson's diversity index across productive rearrangements. Held by TCRdb, this immuneACCESS table contains in-frame sequences only and omits some clones. Under half of the omission traces to an unresolved V gene where checked; the cause of the rest is unknown. V and J calls and clone size are those listed in that table; D and trimming were worked out from the DNA. In this sample the table shows about 84,000 clones, roughly 96% of which occur a single time. The ten largest clonotypes hold about 4.5% of the sample.

This TCR was sampled from a human donor with active COVID-19. The donor label of this sample is uncertain. Input material: peripheral blood. The chain is assembled from TRBV6-5 and TRBJ2-2; 9 central bases correspond to TRBD1. The DNA reads as follows: TGTGCCAGCAGTAGGACAGGGGCCGGGGAGCTGTTTTTT. This translates into CASSRTGAGELFF.